This TCR beta chain was captured by sequencing in a study of T cells after yellow fever vaccination. Germline CDR1 MDHEN, CDR2 SYDVKM. This CDR3 spans 13 amino acids. Trimming pared 5 bases from V and 5 bases from J, leaving 12 bases between. TCRdb re-analysed the 5' RACE reads in MiXCR, keeping a single row per CDR3 protein. Of more than 65,000 distinct CDR3 sequences listed, less than 15% were seen once; the top ten hold 20% to 25%. General study points: The secondary response was weaker, and its peak arrived faster, on day 5 versus 15.

The gene calls are TRBV28 and TRBJ2-5; D gene unclear. This receptor was obtained from a man younger than 35 who received the YFV17D yellow fever vaccine. The sample was CD8+ T cells not binding an NS4B(214-222) dextramer, sorted from PBMCs, taken roughly 23 days after the first yellow fever vaccination. CDR3 nucleotide sequence: TGTGCCAGCAGTCCAAGAAATACGGAGACCCAGTACTTC. This sequence encodes CASSPRNTETQYF.